Listed below are T cell receptor beta chains from one sample, sequenced in a study of CD8+CD57+ T cells in acquired aplastic anemia. Each CDR3 protein is one row after TCRdb ran MiXCR on the reads. The repertoire holds under 200,000 distinct CDR3 sequences, with roughly half as singletons. The specimen was sorted CD4+, CD8+, or CD8+CD57+ T cells (not recorded which) from PBMCs. These receptors all stem from a human donor with aplastic anemia. CDR3s include the opening cysteine and the closing phenylalanine or tryptophan. Each record gives: clone size, D gene, J gene, V gene, CDR3 DNA, CDR3 protein. The D gene is left open where the match is weak. Clone size is stated in some rows and not others, as once, few, many or a class when expanded.

-	-	TRBJ2-5	TRBV5-1	TGCGCCAGCAGAAGGGGGTTAGGCCAAGAGACCCAGTACTTC	CASRRGLGQETQYF
many	TRBD2	TRBJ2-7	TRBV5-5	TGTGCCAGCAGCGTTACTAGCGGGAGAGGTATCGAGCAGTACTTC	CASSVTSGRGIEQYF
-	-	TRBJ2-7	TRBV12-3/TRBV12-4	TGTGCCAGCAGTTTTCTGGGCGAGCAGTACTTC	CASSFLGEQYF
-	-	TRBJ2-3	TRBV2	TGTGCCAGCCCGACTGGGACTGTCCGCACAGATACGCAGTATTTT	CASPTGTVRTDTQYF
-	TRBD2	TRBJ2-3	TRBV2	TGTGCCAGCAGCTCGAAGACTAGCGGGACAGATACGCAGTATTTT	CASSSKTSGTDTQYF
-	TRBD1	TRBJ1-1	TRBV10-3	TGTGCCATTGGACAGGGGAACACTGAAGCTTTCTTT	CAIGQGNTEAFF
-	-	TRBJ2-5	TRBV7-9	TGTGCCAGCAGCTTAGGGGCGGGGACGAGCGAGACCCAGTACTTC	CASSLGAGTSETQYF
many	-	TRBJ2-7	TRBV2	TGTGCCAGAAGGGACGGCGGGACCTACGAGCAGTACTTC	CARRDGGTYEQYF
many	TRBD2	TRBJ2-3	TRBV20-1	TGCAGTGCCCCCGGGGTTGCTAGCGGGAGTTCAACAGATACGCAGTATTTT	CSAPGVASGSSTDTQYF
many	-	TRBJ2-7	TRBV2	TGTGCCAGCAGTGCCGAAGAGACTAGTTACTACGAGCAGTACTTC	CASSAEETSYYEQYF
-	TRBD1	TRBJ2-7	TRBV20-1	TGCAGTGCTAGAGATGGAACAGGGGACGAGCAGTACTTC	CSARDGTGDEQYF
-	-	TRBJ2-5	TRBV10-3	TGTGCCATCAGCGAGGGCGGGTGGGAGACCCAGTACTTC	CAISEGGWETQYF
few	-	TRBJ2-7	TRBV7-9	TGTGCCAGCAGCGAGACGACTAGCGAGCAGTACTTC	CASSETTSEQYF
-	-	TRBJ1-1	TRBV7-9	TGTGCCTTACAAGCTAGGGACGCTGAAGCTTTCTTT	CALQARDAEAFF
many	-	TRBJ1-1	TRBV2	TGTGCCAGCAGTAGGGCAGGGTTGTCCACTGAAGCTTTCTTT	CASSRAGLSTEAFF
many	-	TRBJ1-5	TRBV19	TGTGCCAGTAGTATTTATGGGGCATTGGGCAATCAGCCCCAGCATTTT	CASSIYGALGNQPQHF
-	-	TRBJ1-2	TRBV9	TGTGCCAGCAGCGCACGAGACCGGGGTGGCTACACCTTC	CASSARDRGGYTF
-	-	TRBJ1-5	TRBV24-1	TGTGCCACCAGTTATGTGGCAGGTCCCAATCAGCCCCAGCATTTT	CATSYVAGPNQPQHF
-	TRBD2	TRBJ2-3	TRBV19	TGTGCCAGTAGTATGGCTAGCGGGGGGGCAGATACGCAGTATTTT	CASSMASGGADTQYF
-	-	TRBJ2-3	TRBV12-3/TRBV12-4	TGTGCCAGCAGTTTACCCAGGGTCCCACACGCAGATACGCAGTATTTT	CASSLPRVPHADTQYF
many	-	TRBJ1-1	TRBV20-1	TGCAGTGCTAGAGGGACAGCCAACACTGAAGCTTTCTTT	CSARGTANTEAFF
many	-	TRBJ1-2	TRBV20-1	TGCAGTGCTCAGGACCCTAACTATGGCTACACCTTC	CSAQDPNYGYTF
-	TRBD1	TRBJ2-5	TRBV10-2	TGCGCCAGCAGTGAGGGGACAGGGGAGGAGACCCAGTACTTC	CASSEGTGEETQYF
-	-	TRBJ1-1	TRBV29-1	TGCAGCGTTGTCCGGAATCGCGAAGCTTTCTTT	CSVVRNREAFF
few	-	TRBJ1-1	TRBV4-1	TGCGCCAGCAGCCAAGGGGGGGAAGCTTTCTTT	CASSQGGEAFF
-	-	TRBJ2-1	TRBV12-3/TRBV12-4	TGTGCCAGCAGCCCGGGTCGAAACGGTGAGCAGTTCTTC	CASSPGRNGEQFF
-	-	TRBJ1-5	TRBV5-4	TGTGCCAGCAGCTCCGGACTGACAGCGATTAGCAATCAGCCCCAGCATTTT	CASSSGLTAISNQPQHF
many	TRBD2	TRBJ2-5	TRBV15	TGTGCCACCAGCAGGGGGGGGACTAGCGGGATGGAGACCCAGTACTTC	CATSRGGTSGMETQYF